This T cell receptor (beta chain) was identified in a study of Ad26.COV2.S vaccination and SARS-CoV-2 variants. This CDR3 region has 16 residues. V lost 7 bases to trimming and J lost 4 bases; unmatched junction nucleotides: 16. Germline V gene lookup returns CDR1 SQVTM and CDR2 ANQGSEA. Treatment in this sample: 19 received Ad26.COV2.S at low or high dose, single or two shots; about 5 received placebo; per-sample allocation not given. Specimen acquisition occurred on day 63 following the initial vaccine or placebo injection. An Ad26 vector carrying the Wuhan-strain SARS-CoV-2 spike served as the vaccine. Sequencing was performed with immunoSEQ multiplex PCR; in TCRdb, only in-frame clones are kept and a portion is missing. The sample holds some 350,000 clones, approximately 84% seen once.

The gene calls are TRBV29-1 and TRBJ2-3, with TRBD2 matching over 8 bases. The sequencing used peripheral blood, collected in a trial of Ad26.COV2.S vaccine versus placebo. The sequence was obtained from a person aged 18 to 65 who received the Ad26.COV2.S COVID-19 vaccine or a placebo. Written as DNA, the CDR3 is TGCAGCGCCGAAGCTGGGGGCGGGGGGATCTCAGATACGCAGTATTTT. This encodes CSAEAGGGGISDTQYF.